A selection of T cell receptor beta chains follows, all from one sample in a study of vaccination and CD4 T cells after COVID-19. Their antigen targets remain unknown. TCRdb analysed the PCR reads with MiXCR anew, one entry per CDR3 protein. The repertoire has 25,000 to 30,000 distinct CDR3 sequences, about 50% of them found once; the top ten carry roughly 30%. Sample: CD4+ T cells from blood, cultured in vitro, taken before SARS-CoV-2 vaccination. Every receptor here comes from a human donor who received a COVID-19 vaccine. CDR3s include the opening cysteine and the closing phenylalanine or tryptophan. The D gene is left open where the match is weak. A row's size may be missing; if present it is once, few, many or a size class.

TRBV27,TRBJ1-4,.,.,CASSLSPGGNEKLFF,TGTGCCAGCAGTTTATCTCCGGGGGGCAATGAAAAACTGTTTTTT
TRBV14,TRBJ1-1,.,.,CASSLLMNTEAFF,TGTGCCAGCAGTCTCCTCATGAACACTGAAGCTTTCTTT
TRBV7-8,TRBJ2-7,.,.,CASSFRPRGSYEQYF,TGTGCCAGCAGCTTTCGCCCCCGAGGTTCTTACGAGCAGTACTTC
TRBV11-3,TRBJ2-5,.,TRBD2,CASSLQGLQGGLETQYF,TGTGCCAGCAGCCTCCAGGGACTACAAGGCGGATTAGAGACCCAGTACTTC
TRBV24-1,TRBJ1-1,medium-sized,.,CATRLGAEAFF,TGTGCCACCAGGCTAGGGGCTGAAGCTTTCTTT
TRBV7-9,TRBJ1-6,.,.,CASSLVVDSSYNSPLHF,TGTGCCAGCAGCTTAGTAGTGGATAGCTCCTATAATTCACCCCTCCACTTT
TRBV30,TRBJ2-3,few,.,CAWSDLADTQYF,TGTGCCTGGAGTGACCTCGCAGATACGCAGTATTTT
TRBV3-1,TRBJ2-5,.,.,CASSRNEGKETQYF,TGTGCCAGCAGCCGGAATGAGGGGAAGGAGACCCAGTACTTC
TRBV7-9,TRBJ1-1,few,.,CASSLTGRDTEAFF,TGTGCCAGCAGCTTGACAGGACGCGACACTGAAGCTTTCTTT
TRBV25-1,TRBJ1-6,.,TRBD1,CASSAQGDGSPLHF,TGTGCCAGCAGTGCACAGGGGGACGGTTCACCCCTCCACTTT
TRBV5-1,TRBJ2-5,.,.,CASKRAGSGETQYF,TGCGCCAGCAAACGGGCAGGGAGTGGAGAGACCCAGTACTTC
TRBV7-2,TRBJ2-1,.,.,CAILPLTSPYYNEQFF,TGTGCCATCTTACCTCTGACTTCCCCTTACTACAATGAGCAGTTCTTC
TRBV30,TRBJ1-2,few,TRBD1,CAWSVATGVGYTF,TGTGCCTGGAGTGTCGCGACAGGGGTCGGCTACACCTTC
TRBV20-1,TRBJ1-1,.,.,CSALGGFIMNTEAFF,TGCAGTGCCCTAGGGGGGTTTATAATGAACACTGAAGCTTTCTTT
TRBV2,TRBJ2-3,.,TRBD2,CASSVGGGRDTQYF,TGTGCCAGCAGTGTAGGCGGGGGGAGGGATACGCAGTATTTT
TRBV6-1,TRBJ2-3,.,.,CASRGLNTDTQYF,TGTGCCAGCAGAGGGCTAAACACAGATACGCAGTATTTT
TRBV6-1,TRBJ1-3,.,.,CASSRWTELSGNTIYF,TGTGCCAGCAGTCGATGGACAGAACTCTCTGGAAACACCATATATTTT
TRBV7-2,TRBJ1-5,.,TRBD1,CASSLRTGDQPQHF,TGTGCCAGCAGCTTAAGGACAGGGGATCAGCCCCAGCATTTT
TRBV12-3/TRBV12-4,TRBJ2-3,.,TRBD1,CASSLGQGVTDTQYF,TGTGCCAGCAGTTTGGGACAGGGGGTCACAGATACGCAGTATTTT
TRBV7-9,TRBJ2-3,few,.,CASSFTDTQYF,TGTGCCAGCAGCTTTACAGATACGCAGTATTTT